These T cell receptor beta chains were read from a single sample in a study of CD8+CD57+ T cells in acquired aplastic anemia. Each CDR3 protein gets one entry after TCRdb re-called the reads with MiXCR. This sample carries 260,000 or so distinct CDR3 sequences, more than 40% of them seen once, and the ten largest clones take over 7.5%. The sample taken for sequencing was sorted CD4+, CD8+, or CD8+CD57+ T cells (not recorded which) from PBMCs. These receptors came from a human donor with aplastic anemia. The CDR3 runs from the conserved cysteine through the conserved F or W. A D gene is named only where the DNA matches it firmly. For some rows the clone size is stated as once, few or many, or as a class when expanded; others skip it.

d_call j_call v_call clone_size cdr3_nt cdr3_aa
TRBD1 TRBJ1-2 TRBV7-2 . TGTGCCAGCAGCTTTAACAGGGGAAGTGGGTATGGCTACGCCTTC CASSFNRGSGYGYAF
TRBD2 TRBJ2-2 TRBV2 . TGTGCCAGCAGTCCCGGGGGGGATAAGGTGCTGTTTTTT CASSPGGDKVLFF
. TRBJ1-2 TRBV15 . TGTGCCACCAGCGTCTACGGGGGGGAGAACTATGGCTACACCTTC CATSVYGGENYGYTF
. TRBJ2-5 TRBV6-5 many TGTGCCAGCAGTTACAAGTCGCTGGGACGGGAGACCCAGTACTTC CASSYKSLGRETQYF
TRBD1 TRBJ1-6 TRBV20-1 . TGCAGTGCTAGAGATCGGGGACAGGAATCCTCACCCCTCCACTTT CSARDRGQESSPLHF
. TRBJ1-1 TRBV12-3/TRBV12-4 many TGTGCCAGCACTAATTGGGGGAGAGGGGACACTGAAGCTTTCTTT CASTNWGRGDTEAFF
TRBD1 TRBJ1-4 TRBV27 . TGTGCCAGCAGACCAGGGACAGCACCGACTAATGAAAAACTGTTTTTT CASRPGTAPTNEKLFF
. TRBJ2-7 TRBV7-2 . TGTGCCAGCAGCCTCAACAGGGACCACGAGCAGTACTTC CASSLNRDHEQYF
. TRBJ2-1 TRBV6-4 many TGTGCCAGCAGTGGTCGGGATGGGAATGAGCAGTTCTTC CASSGRDGNEQFF
. TRBJ1-6 TRBV15 . TGTGCCACCAGCAGCTACAGGGAAGAGTCACCCCTCCACTTT CATSSYREESPLHF
TRBD1 TRBJ1-1 TRBV4-1 few TGCGCCAGCAGCCAGGATACAGGGGTCACTGAAGCTTTCTTT CASSQDTGVTEAFF
TRBD2 TRBJ2-5 TRBV7-9 . TGTGCCAGCAGCTCCTCTAGCGGGGGCTTCTACGGGGAAGAGACCCAGTACTTC CASSSSSGGFYGEETQYF
. TRBJ1-5 TRBV19 . TGTGCCAGTAGTGGACAGCCCCAGCATTTT CASSGQPQHF
. TRBJ2-5 TRBV7-2 . TGTGCCAGCAGCAGCCGGGCCCCACAAGAGACCCAGTACTTC CASSSRAPQETQYF
. TRBJ2-7 TRBV10-3 . TGTGCCATCAGTGACAAAAATCCCACCTACGAGCAGTACTTC CAISDKNPTYEQYF
. TRBJ2-4 TRBV14 once TGTGCCAGCAGCCCTTCGGAGGCCAAAAACATTCAGTACTTC CASSPSEAKNIQYF
TRBD2 TRBJ2-1 TRBV19 many TGTGCCAGTAGCCTAGCGGGAGGGATATTCAATGAGCAGTTCTTC CASSLAGGIFNEQFF
. TRBJ2-7 TRBV2 . TGTGCCAGCAGTGAAAATCCCTGGAGATTTCAGTACTTC CASSENPWRFQYF
TRBD1 TRBJ1-1 TRBV28 . TGTGCCAGCAGTTTTCAGGACAGGGCTGAAGCTTTCTTT CASSFQDRAEAFF
. TRBJ2-1 TRBV4-1 few TGCGCCAGCAGCCAAACCTTAGGGGGCTCCTACAATGAGCAGTTCTTC CASSQTLGGSYNEQFF
. TRBJ2-7 TRBV5-1 . TGCGCCAGCAGCTGGGGAGGGGTACAGGGGGCCTACGAGCAGTACTTC CASSWGGVQGAYEQYF
. TRBJ1-2 TRBV20-1 . TGCAGTGCTAGTGGGGGCGAAGTCTATGGCTACACCTTC CSASGGEVYGYTF
TRBD2 TRBJ2-1 TRBV20-1 many TGCAGTGCTAGAGATGTTAGCGGGGAGATCAATGAGCAGTTCTTC CSARDVSGEINEQFF
. TRBJ1-1 TRBV7-2 many TGTGCCAGCAGCTTTGGGCGTGGAGAAGGTTTCTTT CASSFGRGEGFF
. TRBJ1-1 TRBV30 . TGTGCCTGGGAAGGACCGAACACTGAAGCTTTCTTT CAWEGPNTEAFF
. TRBJ1-4 TRBV7-8 . TGTGCCAGCAGCTTAAGGCAGGGTGGGGAAAAACTGTTTTTT CASSLRQGGEKLFF
. TRBJ1-2 TRBV10-3 once TGTGCCATCAGTCCAGGGGCGCCTCACTATGGCTACACCTTC CAISPGAPHYGYTF
. TRBJ1-5 TRBV10-3 . TGTGCCATCAGTGAGAGGCAGAGCAATCAGCCCCAGCATTTT CAISERQSNQPQHF
TRBD2 TRBJ2-2 TRBV20-1 once TGCAGTGCTAGTAGCGGGGGGTCCGGGGAGCTGTTTTTT CSASSGGSGELFF
. TRBJ2-1 TRBV6-5 many TGTGCCAGCAACTACCCCGACAATGAGCAGTTCTTC CASNYPDNEQFF
. TRBJ1-2 TRBV25-1 few TGTGCCAGCAGTGTCCCTTTTAGAGTGGCTATATTCTTATGTGCTAACTATGGCTACACCTTC CASSVPFRVAIFLCANYGYTF
TRBD1 TRBJ2-7 TRBV20-1 . TGCAGTGCTAGTTACAGGGGGCAAGAGCAGTACTTC CSASYRGQEQYF
. TRBJ2-7 TRBV2 . TGTGCCAGCAGTGTGGGAAACGAGCAGTACTTC CASSVGNEQYF
TRBD1 TRBJ2-7 TRBV6-5 few TGTGCCATCGCGAGGGGGCTGGGCTACGAGCAGTACTTC CAIARGLGYEQYF
. TRBJ1-5 TRBV19 many TGTGCCAGTAGTTTTGGACCGTCGAATCAGCCCCAGCATTTT CASSFGPSNQPQHF
. TRBJ2-4 TRBV20-1 few TGCAGTGCTAGAGATAAGGTACCGGGACTTTCGATAGCCAAAAACATTCAGTACTTC CSARDKVPGLSIAKNIQYF
. TRBJ1-2 TRBV7-9 many TGTGCCAGCAACCCTGCGGGGGGCAGTCCTAACTATGGCTACACCTTC CASNPAGGSPNYGYTF
. TRBJ2-1 TRBV24-1 many TGTGCCACCAGGGGGGCCTACAATGAGCAGTTCTTC CATRGAYNEQFF
TRBD2 TRBJ2-2 TRBV7-7 many TGTGCTAGCAGCCTCGGACTAGCGGGAGGGCCAAACACCGGGGAGCTGTTTTTT CASSLGLAGGPNTGELFF
. TRBJ2-7 TRBV2 . TGTGCCAGCAGCCTGACGACCCGACAGTGGCAGTACTTC CASSLTTRQWQYF
. TRBJ2-1 TRBV7-6 many TGTGCCAGCGGTAGCACAAGCTCCTACAATGAGCAGTTCTTC CASGSTSSYNEQFF
. TRBJ2-7 TRBV6-2/TRBV6-3 . TGTGCCAGCAGTTACCCCGAAGCCATCGTACAGGTCCCCAACGAGCAGTACTTC CASSYPEAIVQVPNEQYF
. TRBJ2-3 TRBV29-1 many TGCAGCGTAGAGGGGAGACAAGATACGCAGTATTTT CSVEGRQDTQYF